The 31 T cell receptor beta chains presented below share a single source sample, sequenced in a study of blood T cell repertoires in COVID-19. Repertoires were generated with immunoSEQ multiplex PCR, while TCRdb's copy carries only in-frame clones and drops some. Of 250,000 or so clones detected, 84% appear once; the ten largest clones hold less than 2%. The specimen was peripheral blood. These TCRs come from a woman aged 40 to 49 who had recovered from COVID-19.

The V gene is TRBV5-1, the J gene TRBJ2-2; 9 bases align to TRBD2. Germline V gene sequence: CDR1 SGHRS, CDR2 YFSETQ. V was pared by 5 bases and J by 4 bases, with 6 bases of the junction left unmatched. The CDR3 has 15 amino acids. In DNA, the CDR3 is TGCGCCAGCAGATATCTAGCGGGGACCACCGGGGAGCTGTTTTTT. Translating it yields CASRYLAGTTGELFF.

V is TRBV6-6 and J is TRBJ2-2; possibly TRBD1 for D (6 bases). CDR3 size: 16 residues. Trimming left V 2 bases short and J 4 bases short, with 14 bases between. Germline CDR1 MNHNY, CDR2 SVGAGI (reference sequence). As DNA, the CDR3 is TGTGCCAGCAGTTACACCCCAGGGGCCGGCACCGGGGAGCTGTTTTTT. It is translated as CASSYTPGAGTGELFF.

This clone was seen more than once but under ten times. The V gene is TRBV7-7, the J gene TRBJ2-1; 8 nucleotides align to TRBD2. Germline-derived CDR1 and CDR2 are SSHAT and FNYEAQ (reference sequence). V dropped 0 bases and J dropped 7; count of bases not matched to a gene: 5. This CDR3 is 15 amino acids long. CDR3 nucleotides: TGTGCCAGCAGCTTAGCAGGGCGGGGGGCGAATGAGCAGTTCTTC. This codes for CASSLAGRGANEQFF.

CDR3 region: CASSLGGGREGNQPQHF. Written as DNA, the CDR3 is TGTGCCAGCAGCTTAGGGGGGGGGCGTGAGGGCAATCAGCCCCAGCATTTT. The genes are TRBV7-8 and TRBJ1-5, with a weak D call TRBD1 (6 bases). Germline V gene data show CDR1 as SGHVS and CDR2 as FQNEAQ. The CDR3 covers 17 residues. With 1 base removed from V and 2 bases from J, the gap between germline ends came to 15 bases.

The chain joins TRBV2 to TRBJ2-5, with D tentatively TRBD2 (6 bases). Looked up from germline, CDR1 is SNHLY and CDR2 is FYNNEI. V dropped 7 bases and J dropped 6 bases, with 12 bases sitting between them. The CDR3 runs 12 residues. CDR3 DNA sequence: TGTGCCAGCACTGGCCTAGCGCAGACCCAGTACTTC. The encoded protein is CASTGLAQTQYF.

The chain combines TRBV28 with TRBJ2-7; D is perhaps TRBD2 (7 bases). The CDR3 has 14 amino acids. V was cut by 7 bases and J by 3 bases, with 16 bases left in between. Germline V lookup: CDR1 MDHEN, CDR2 SYDVKM. CDR3 region: CASTRGGDYYEQYF. In DNA form, the CDR3 reads TGTGCCAGCACGAGGGGGGGGGACTACTACGAGCAGTACTTC.

The chain has TRBV28 and TRBJ2-4; D perhaps matches TRBD1 (5 bases). Deletions cut 1 base from V and 1 base from J, with 14 bases between. Germline values: CDR1 MDHEN, CDR2 SYDVKM. The CDR3 has 17 amino acids. This CDR3 reads CASSLSFQGAAKNIQYF. The CDR3 region has the DNA TGTGCCAGCAGTTTATCGTTTCAGGGTGCCGCCAAAAACATTCAGTACTTC.

This clone occurred a few times. This sample also contains other DNA sequences that code for the same CDR3. This chain uses TRBV7-9 with TRBJ1-5; the D gene is possibly TRBD1 (5 bases). CDR1 and CDR2 (germline): SEHNR, FQNEAQ (reference sequence). CDR3 length equals 13 residues. The V and J ends lost 3 bases and 5 bases respectively, with 8 bases between them. The CDR3 DNA sequence: TGTGCCAGCAGCTTCCAAGGGGATCAGCCCCAGCATTTT. Translation: CASSFQGDQPQHF.

The rearrangement links TRBV30 to TRBJ1-2, with D uncertain. The ends were cut back, 3 bases at V and 5 bases at J, with 13 bases in the middle. The CDR3 extends over 13 amino acids. Germline CDR1 and CDR2: GTSNPN and SVGIG (reference sequence). CDR3 region: CAWRDRHRYGYTF. DNA of the CDR3: TGTGCCTGGAGAGACCGACACAGATATGGCTACACCTTC.

This sequence joins TRBV30 and TRBJ1-1; weak D call: TRBD1 (5 bases). Trimming shortened V by 4 bases and J by 2 bases, and 14 bases separated the two germline ends. The germline CDR1 and CDR2 sequences are GTSNPN and SVGIG (reference sequence). The CDR3 consists of 14 residues. In DNA, the CDR3 is TGTGCCTGGATACTGGACATATCTAACACTGAAGCTTTCTTT. Encoded protein: CAWILDISNTEAFF.

The V call is TRBV7-6, the J call TRBJ2-7; 8 nucleotides line up with TRBD2. The CDR3 has 15 amino acids. CDR1 and CDR2 from the germline V gene are SGHVS and FNYEAQ. The ends lost 5 bases at V and 3 bases at J; junction bases unmatched: 9. The CDR3 DNA is TGTGCCAGCAGCCTCGCCGTAGCGGGGTACTACGAGCAGTACTTC. As protein: CASSLAVAGYYEQYF.

The rearrangement joins TRBV5-6 to TRBJ2-6; D gene uncertain. The CDR3 sequence is 15 residues long. Per germline, CDR1 SGHDT and CDR2 YYEEEE. The germline V and J ends were trimmed by 0 bases and 2 bases, with 6 bases remaining between them. The CDR3: CASSLVRPGANVLTF. CDR3 in DNA: TGTGCCAGCAGCTTGGTCAGGCCTGGGGCCAACGTCCTGACTTTC.

The chain carries TRBV5-1 and TRBJ2-5, with 9 bases aligning to TRBD1. From germline, CDR1 is SGHRS and CDR2 YFSETQ. The CDR3 spans 15 residues. The junction had 5 bases not matched to a gene; V was cut back by 3 bases and J by 2 bases. The CDR3 coding sequence is TGCGCCAGCAGCTGGATGGGACAGGGACAAGAGACCCAGTACTTC. Translated, it gives CASSWMGQGQETQYF. The whole variable domain, remainder taken from reference TRBV5-1 and TRBJ2-5, is KAGVTQTPRYLIKTRGQQVTLSCSPISGHRSVSWYQQTPGQGLQFLFEYFSETQRNKGNFPGRFSGRQFSNSRSEMNVSTLELGDSALYLCASSWMGQGQETQYFGPGTRLLVL.

The CDR3: CASSPTGIYGYTF. CDR3 in DNA: TGCGCCAGCAGCCCGACAGGGATCTATGGCTACACCTTC. J is TRBJ1-2 and V is TRBV5-1; TRBD1 matches at 7 bases. The CDR3 spans 13 residues. J gave up 4 bases and V 4 bases, and 4 bases lay outside the gene matches. CDR1 is SGHRS, CDR2 YFSETQ, per germline.

The chain couples TRBV16 to TRBJ2-4; 8 positions match TRBD1. From germline, CDR1 is KGHSY and CDR2 FQNENV. The CDR3 loop spans 16 amino acids. J was trimmed by 4 bases and V by 3 bases; bases with no gene match: 8. The DNA of the CDR3 is TGTGCCAGCAGCCACGGAACAGGGGGTTCGAAAAACATTCAGTACTTC. Residues: CASSHGTGGSKNIQYF.

The chain carries TRBV12-3 or TRBV12-4 and TRBJ2-7; tentatively, D is TRBD1 (6 bases). V was trimmed by 6 bases and J by 2 bases, leaving 11 bases between them. The CDR3 extends over 13 amino acids. The CDR3 is CASRTGVTYEQYF. DNA of the CDR3: TGTGCCAGCAGGACAGGCGTAACCTACGAGCAGTACTTC.

This chain links TRBV6-5 with TRBJ1-4; TRBD1 matches at 7 bases. Germline CDR1 reads MNHEY; CDR2 reads SVGAGI. CDR3 length: 13 amino acids. The junction had 6 bases not matched to a gene; V was cut back by 6 bases and J by 8 bases. CDR3 residues: CASSLRDREKLFF. The CDR3, as DNA: TGTGCCAGCAGCCTAAGGGACAGAGAAAAACTGTTTTTT.

The sample holds many counts of this clone. The chain combines TRBV19 with TRBJ2-4, with D maybe TRBD2 (7 bases). The V gene's germline CDR1 is LNHDA and CDR2 SQIVND (reference sequence). There are 17 residues in the CDR3. With 5 bases removed from V and 0 bases from J, the gap between germline ends came to 17 bases. The DNA of the CDR3 is TGTGCCAGTAGTGGCGGTCGGGGGGCCCTAGCCAAAAACATTCAGTACTTC. Amino acid sequence: CASSGGRGALAKNIQYF.

This clone has a single count. The chain employs TRBV6-2 or TRBV6-3 and TRBJ1-1, with D tentatively TRBD1 (5 bases). The length of the CDR3 is 15 residues. Between the trimmed V and J ends, which lost 0 bases and 0 bases, there was a span of 8 bases. CDR1 is MNHEY, CDR2 SVGEGT, per germline. The CDR3 nucleotides are TGTGCCAGCAGTTACTCGAAGGGGTTGAACACTGAAGCTTTCTTT. This sequence encodes CASSYSKGLNTEAFF.

The chain is built from TRBV7-2 and TRBJ2-7; 7 positions match TRBD1. Germline V gene sequence: CDR1 SGHTA, CDR2 FQGNSA. With 5 bases clipped from V and 1 base from J, the junction kept 8 bases outside the gene matches. CDR3 length equals 15 residues. The CDR3 nucleotides read TGTGCCAGCAGCCCTCGGGACAGATCTTCCTACGAGCAGTACTTC. Translation gives CASSPRDRSSYEQYF.

The V call is TRBV5-5, the J call TRBJ1-5; unclear D gene. CDR3 size: 13 residues. Germline V gene data show CDR1 as SGHKS and CDR2 as YYEKEE (reference sequence). Trimming removed 1 base from V and 7 bases from J, with 9 bases in between. CDR3 nucleotides: TGTGCCAGCAGCTTGACGGGTGTACAGCCCCAGCATTTT. Amino acid sequence: CASSLTGVQPQHF.

V is TRBV27 and J is TRBJ2-7; 10 bases match TRBD1. V trimming: 5 bases; J trimming: 3 bases; junction bases outside the gene matches: 4. The CDR3 is 14 residues long. Germline V gives CDR1 MNHEY, CDR2 SMNVEV (reference sequence). The chain's CDR3 is CASSRTGGFYEQYF. The CDR3 region has the DNA TGTGCCAGCAGTCGGACAGGGGGATTCTACGAGCAGTACTTC.

As for this clone: This sample also contains other DNA sequences that code for the same CDR3. This chain joins TRBV7-9 and TRBJ1-2, with 7 bases lining up with TRBD1. V lost 5 bases, J lost 0 bases, and 3 bases stayed unmatched. The V gene's germline CDR1 is SEHNR and CDR2 FQNEAQ (reference sequence). The CDR3 spans 14 residues. DNA of the CDR3: TGTGCCAGCAGCCTGGGACAGACTAACTATGGCTACACCTTC. This sequence encodes CASSLGQTNYGYTF.

The genes are TRBV9 and TRBJ1-2; D call uncertain. V lost 6 bases to trimming and J lost 2 bases, with 17 bases between them. The CDR3 length is 15 residues. The germline V gene encodes CDR1 SGDLS and CDR2 YYNGEE. CDR3 DNA sequence: TGTGCCAGCACCGCCCTCCCCGACGGGAACTATGGCTACACCTTC. The encoded protein is CASTALPDGNYGYTF.

J is TRBJ2-3 and V is TRBV5-4; 11 bases fit TRBD2. Trimming cost V 4 bases and J 4 bases; bases outside gene matches: 5. This CDR3 is built from 15 residues. Germline V gene sequence: CDR1 SGHNT, CDR2 YYREEE (reference sequence). The DNA for the CDR3 is TGTGCCAGCAGCCCGACTAGCGGGGACGCAGATACGCAGTATTTT. Protein product: CASSPTSGDADTQYF.

The chain is built from TRBV6-1 and TRBJ1-5; tentatively, D is TRBD1 (5 bases). The CDR3 is made up of 15 amino acids. Germline V gene sequence: CDR1 MNHNS, CDR2 SASEGT. The V gene lost 1 base and the J gene lost 6 bases, with 13 bases spanning the gap. The CDR3 region is CASSEEIGGTQPQHF. CDR3 in DNA: TGTGCCAGCAGTGAAGAAATCGGGGGGACTCAGCCCCAGCATTTT.

In DNA form, the CDR3 reads TGTGCCAGCAGCGTTAGACAGACACCGAACACCGGGGAGCTGTTTTTT. This sequence encodes CASSVRQTPNTGELFF. The chain has TRBV7-6 and TRBJ2-2; possible D gene TRBD1, 5 bases. CDR1 SGHVS and CDR2 FNYEAQ come from the germline V gene. V lost 5 bases, J lost 0 bases, and 13 bases lay in between. The CDR3 has 16 amino acids.

The chain couples TRBV11-3 to TRBJ1-2, with D perhaps TRBD1 (5 bases). V was pared by 4 bases and J by 7 bases, with 28 bases between. The CDR3 runs 18 residues. CDR1 is SGHNT, CDR2 YENEEA, per germline. CDR3 coding DNA: TGTGCCAGCAGCTCGGGGTCTACCGGTCTAACCGGGACTGGTGGCTACACCTTC. Translated: CASSSGSTGLTGTGGYTF.

This clone was seen once. The chain combines TRBV7-2 with TRBJ2-1; D is unresolved. The CDR3 has 16 amino acids. Germline V CDR1 and CDR2: SGHTA, FQGNSA. V was clipped by 5 bases and J by 0 bases, with 14 bases between them. CDR3 sequence: CASSPDGSSSYNEQFF. In nucleotides, the CDR3 is TGTGCCAGCAGCCCAGACGGGTCTAGCTCCTACAATGAGCAGTTCTTC.

The chain recombines TRBV2 with TRBJ2-1, with D possibly TRBD2 on 7 matching bases. CDR3 length equals 18 residues. Germline CDR1 SNHLY, CDR2 FYNNEI. The germline V and J ends were trimmed by 6 bases and 0 bases, with 21 bases remaining between them. The DNA for the CDR3 is TGTGCCAGCAGCTGGTTGTCGGGGGGCCCCAGCTCCTACAATGAGCAGTTCTTC. Residues: CASSWLSGGPSSYNEQFF.

The chain combines TRBV11-2 with TRBJ2-2, with D unresolved. The CDR3 totals 17 residues. Germline V gives CDR1 SGHAT, CDR2 FQNNGV. The ends were cut back, 2 bases at V and 1 base at J, with 14 bases in the middle. In nucleotides, the CDR3 is TGTGCCAGCAGCTTATTTCTAGTTGGCGAGAACACCGGGGAGCTGTTTTTT. It specifies CASSLFLVGENTGELFF.